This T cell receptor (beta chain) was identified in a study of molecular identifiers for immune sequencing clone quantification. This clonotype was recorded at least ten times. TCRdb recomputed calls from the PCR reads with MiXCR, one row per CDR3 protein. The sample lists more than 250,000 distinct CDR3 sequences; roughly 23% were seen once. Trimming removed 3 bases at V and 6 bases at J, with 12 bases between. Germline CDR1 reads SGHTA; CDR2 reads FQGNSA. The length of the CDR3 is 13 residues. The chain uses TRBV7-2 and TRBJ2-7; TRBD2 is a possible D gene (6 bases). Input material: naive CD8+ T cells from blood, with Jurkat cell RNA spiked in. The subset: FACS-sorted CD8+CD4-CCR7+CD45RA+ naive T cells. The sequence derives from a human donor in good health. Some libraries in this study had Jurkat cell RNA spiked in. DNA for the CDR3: TGTGCCAGCAGCTTGGCGGGATCGGGCGAGCAGTACTTC. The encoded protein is CASSLAGSGEQYF.